This T cell receptor beta chain was sequenced in a study of cytomegalovirus exposure and HLA in healthy donors. With 60 Vbeta and 13 Jbeta primers, the PCR was carried out. This table comes from immunoSEQ multiplex PCR, and its TCRdb copy is limited to in-frame clones, with some not included. The sample gives more than 80,000 clones, 64% of which show up once; 3.2% is in the top ten. This CDR3 has 15 residues. Nominal health characterized the donors when sampled, though unrecorded immune exposures were likely. Sequencing used PBMCs. This TCR derives from a man in his fifties or sixties in good health and CMV-seronegative. The chain recombines TRBV21-1 with TRBJ2-7; TRBD1 is taken as the D call from the table, unchecked against the DNA. TRBV21-1 represents a pseudogene. This chain's CDR3 is CASTGRAGGGYEQYF. The CDR3 bases are TGTGCCAGCACCGGACGGGCAGGGGGAGGCTACGAGCAGTACTTC.